This T cell receptor beta chain stems from a study of blood T cells in healthy people across ages. Isolating PBMCs gave at least 6 million of these cells per sample. V was cut by 5 bases and J by 8 bases, with 15 bases left in between. Germline V lookup: CDR1 SGHAT, CDR2 FQNNGV. The CDR3 spans 14 residues. Only a few counts were recorded for this clonotype. A second roughly 6 to 12 cycle PCR used barcoded and J-beta primers. TCRdb recomputed calls from the 5' RACE reads with MiXCR, one row per CDR3 protein. The sample comprises about 1.6 million distinct CDR3 sequences, about 35% of which are singletons, and around 10% rests with the top ten.

This sequence originates from a woman aged 25-40 years in good health. The chain joins TRBV11-2 to TRBJ1-4; no definite D call. Source material: blood. The chain's CDR3 is CASSRAPSGEKLFF. In DNA, the CDR3 is TGTGCCAGCAGCCGAGCCCCGTCTGGGGAAAAACTGTTTTTT.